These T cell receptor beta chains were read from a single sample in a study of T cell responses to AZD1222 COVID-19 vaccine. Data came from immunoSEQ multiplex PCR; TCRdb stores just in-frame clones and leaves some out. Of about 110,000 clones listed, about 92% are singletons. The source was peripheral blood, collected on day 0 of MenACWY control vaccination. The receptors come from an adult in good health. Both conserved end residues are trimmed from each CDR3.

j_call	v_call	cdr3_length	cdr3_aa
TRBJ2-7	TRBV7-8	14	ASSLLGRGRGYEQY
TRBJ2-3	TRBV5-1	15	ASSPEHRQSGTDTQY
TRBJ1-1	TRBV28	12	ASSMGRGNTEAF
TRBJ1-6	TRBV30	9	AWRDNSPLH
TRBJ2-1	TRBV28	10	ASSLWVDEQF
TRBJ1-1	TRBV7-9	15	ASSLARLDRVNTEAF
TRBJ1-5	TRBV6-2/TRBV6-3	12	ASSYSGGYQPQH
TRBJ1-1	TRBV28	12	ASSLGQWNTEAF
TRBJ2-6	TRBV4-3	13	ASSQAISGANVLT
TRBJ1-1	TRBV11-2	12	ASSPRGGLTEAF
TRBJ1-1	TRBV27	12	ASSPIQEYYEAF
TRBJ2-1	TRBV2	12	ASSLDREGNEQF
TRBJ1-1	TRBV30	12	AWSLGPGNTEAF
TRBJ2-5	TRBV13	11	ASSLGAQETQY
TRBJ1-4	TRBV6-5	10	ASSSPGEKLF
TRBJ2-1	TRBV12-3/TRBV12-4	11	ASSLGGNYEQF
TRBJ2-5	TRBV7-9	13	ASSPATRVMETQY
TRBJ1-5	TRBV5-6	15	ASSYGQGVGSNQPQH
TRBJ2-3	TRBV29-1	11	SVKRGSTDTQY